The clone carrying this T cell receptor beta chain was seen once. This record comes from a study of cytomegalovirus exposure and HLA in healthy donors. This CDR3 region has 14 residues. Germline V gene sequence: CDR1 MNHEY, CDR2 SVGAGI. V lost 5 bases, J lost 3 bases, and 10 bases lay in between. With 60 Vbeta and 13 Jbeta primers, the PCR was carried out. The protocol was immunoSEQ multiplex PCR, while the TCRdb copy is restricted to in-frame clones and leaves out a portion. Among about 130,000 clones listed, 84% were seen once. The rearrangement uses TRBV6-5 and TRBJ1-4, with TRBD1 as a possible D gene (6 bases). Sequenced material: PBMCs. The clonotype comes from a woman younger than 30 in good health and CMV-seropositive. CDR3 loop: CASSHREPNEKLFF. In DNA form, the CDR3 reads TGTGCCAGCAGTCACAGGGAGCCTAATGAAAAACTGTTTTTT.